Listed below are T cell receptor beta chains from one sample, sequenced in a study of T-cell memory formation after mild COVID-19. TCRdb independently ran MiXCR on the 5' RACE reads; one entry per CDR3 protein. The repertoire consists of 300,000 to 400,000 distinct CDR3 sequences, with around 28% occurring once and the leading ten covering approximately 13%. Sample: PBMCs or a T cell subset sorted from them (not recorded which). All receptors come from an adult woman who had mild COVID-19 (a few samples of this study predate the infection). Cell type and time point are not known. The CDR3 runs from the conserved cysteine through the conserved F or W. A D gene is named only where the DNA matches it firmly. Size is omitted from some rows. Given values are once, few, many or a class for expanded clones.

>TRBV29-1|few|NA|TRBJ2-2
TGCAGCGTTGAAGGGCGGGAAGGCACCGGGGAGCTGTTTTTT
CSVEGREGTGELFF
>TRBV5-6|few|TRBD1|TRBJ2-7
TGTGCCAGCAGACGCCGGGACAGGGAGGGTACGCAGTACTTC
CASRRRDREGTQYF
>TRBV27|NA|NA|TRBJ2-3
TGTGCCAGCAGTTTATCACCTAGAGCAGACACAGATACGCAGTATTTT
CASSLSPRADTDTQYF
>TRBV4-1|NA|TRBD2|TRBJ2-1
TGCGCCAGCAGCCGAAGCGCGGGGGACTACTCCTACAATGAGCAGTTCTTC
CASSRSAGDYSYNEQFF
>TRBV4-2|few|NA|TRBJ2-1
TGTGCCAGCAGCCACTCCTACAGGGCAACCAGCAATGAGCAGTTCTTC
CASSHSYRATSNEQFF
>TRBV12-3/TRBV12-4|few|TRBD1|TRBJ1-5
TGTGCCAGCAGTCAAGGGGGCAGACCTAACAATCAGCCCCAGCATTTT
CASSQGGRPNNQPQHF
>TRBV25-1|NA|TRBD2|TRBJ2-7
TGTGCCAGCAGTGAAGGTGAGCGCGGGAGGTGGGGCGAGCAGTACTTC
CASSEGERGRWGEQYF
>TRBV24-1|NA|NA|TRBJ2-2
TGTGCCACCAGTGATCTCCGGGCAGGCGGGACCGGGGAGCTGTTTTTT
CATSDLRAGGTGELFF
>TRBV7-3|NA|TRBD2|TRBJ2-1
TGTGCCAGCAGCCCGCAGTCTAGCGGGGGCCCCTACAATGAGCAGTTCTTC
CASSPQSSGGPYNEQFF
>TRBV7-2|NA|TRBD2|TRBJ2-5
TGTGCCAGCAGCTCCCCGTATAGCGGGAGGGCCGGTAAAGAGACCCAGTACTTC
CASSSPYSGRAGKETQYF
>TRBV7-2|NA|TRBD1|TRBJ2-7
TGTGCCAGCAGCACTTCCGCGCCGGGACAGCGTACCTTC
CASSTSAPGQRTF
>TRBV4-1|NA|NA|TRBJ2-3
TGCGCCAGCAGCCATACCACCGGGGATACGCAGTATTTT
CASSHTTGDTQYF
>TRBV19|NA|NA|TRBJ2-7
TGTGCCAGTAGTAAAGGGGAGGCCTACGAGCAGTACTTC
CASSKGEAYEQYF
>TRBV10-3|few|NA|TRBJ2-1
TGTGCCATCAGTGAGGTAGAGGTACGTGCCTACAATGAGCAGTTCTTC
CAISEVEVRAYNEQFF
>TRBV9|few|NA|TRBJ2-3
TGTGCCAGCTCTGGACAGAGCACAGATACGCAGTATTTT
CASSGQSTDTQYF
>TRBV7-2|NA|NA|TRBJ1-1
TGTGCCAGCAGCTTAGTCCCGGGCTTGAACACTGAAGCTTTCTTT
CASSLVPGLNTEAFF
>TRBV5-1|NA|TRBD2|TRBJ2-3
TGCGCCAGCAGCTCGTTCTTAATTGGGACTAGCGGGGGGGAGGTTCTTCGCACAGATACGCAGTATTTT
CASSSFLIGTSGGEVLRTDTQYF
>TRBV5-6|NA|NA|TRBJ1-2
TGTGCCAGCAGCTTGGATCCGAGCTCTAACTATGGCTACACCTTC
CASSLDPSSNYGYTF
>TRBV18|NA|TRBD1|TRBJ2-2
TGTGCCAGCTCACCCCTAGGACAGGGGAACACCGGGGAGCTGTTTTTT
CASSPLGQGNTGELFF
>TRBV6-6|NA|TRBD2|TRBJ2-3
TGTGCCAGCAGTTACCCGGAGCGGGAGGCTCCCACAGATACGCAGTATTTT
CASSYPEREAPTDTQYF
>TRBV20-1|NA|NA|TRBJ2-2
TGCAGTGTACGGGCCTTAAGGGGCGGGGAGCTGTTTTTT
CSVRALRGGELFF
>TRBV10-3|NA|NA|TRBJ2-3
TGTGCCATCAGTGAGTCGTACAACACAGATACGCAGTATTTT
CAISESYNTDTQYF
>TRBV5-1|NA|NA|TRBJ2-1
TGCGCCAGCAGCTTGGAGGGTTTGGGGACCAATGAGCAGTTCTTC
CASSLEGLGTNEQFF
>TRBV11-2|NA|NA|TRBJ1-1
TGTGCCAGCAGCCTGTTCGGACGGAGGAACACTGAAGCTTTCTTT
CASSLFGRRNTEAFF
>TRBV6-6|NA|NA|TRBJ1-2
TGTGCCAGCAGTTTGGGTGTCAACTATGGCTACACCTTC
CASSLGVNYGYTF
>TRBV6-2/TRBV6-3|few|TRBD2|TRBJ2-7
TGTGCCAGCAGATCAAGCCCGGGACTAGCGGGGGACTCCTACGAGCAGTACTTC
CASRSSPGLAGDSYEQYF
>TRBV5-1|few|TRBD2|TRBJ2-7
TGCGCCAGCAGCCGATCTAGCGGAGTGGGCTCCTACGAGCAGTACTTC
CASSRSSGVGSYEQYF
>TRBV6-5|NA|TRBD1|TRBJ2-1
TGTGCCAGCAGTACCGTGGGGGACAGGGGGCAGACAGGGGAGTTCTTC
CASSTVGDRGQTGEFF
>TRBV6-5|many|TRBD1|TRBJ1-2
TGTGCCAGCAGCCGGACAGGGAACTATGGCTACACCTTC
CASSRTGNYGYTF
>TRBV7-9|NA|NA|TRBJ2-5
TGTGCCAGCAGCCAACCGAGGCGCCAAGAGACCCAGTACTTC
CASSQPRRQETQYF
>TRBV5-1|NA|NA|TRBJ2-6
TGCGCCAGCAGCTTAGTTCTTGGGGCCAACGTCCTGACTTTC
CASSLVLGANVLTF
>TRBV4-1|NA|TRBD1|TRBJ1-1
TGCGCCAGTTCGACAGGGAGCACTGAAGCTTTCTTT
CASSTGSTEAFF
>TRBV27|few|NA|TRBJ1-2
TGTGCCAGCAGTCTAATTGGCCAGGGGATCGATGGCTACACCTTC
CASSLIGQGIDGYTF
>TRBV6-1|NA|TRBD2|TRBJ2-7
TGTGCCAGCAGTGTTGAACTAGCGGGAGTTTCCTACGAGCAGTACTTC
CASSVELAGVSYEQYF
>TRBV19|few|NA|TRBJ2-1
TGTGCCAGTAGTATAGAGGGGAGGTCCTACAATGAGCAGTTCTTC
CASSIEGRSYNEQFF
>TRBV7-9|many|NA|TRBJ1-1
TGTGCCAGCAGGGATGCGGACAGAACAGCTTTCTTT
CASRDADRTAFF
>TRBV4-1|NA|TRBD2|TRBJ2-2
TGCGCCAGCAGCCGTACTAGCGCAACGATGAACACCGGGGAGCTGTTTTTT
CASSRTSATMNTGELFF
>TRBV6-2/TRBV6-3|NA|NA|TRBJ1-2
TGTGCCAGCAGCCTCGACAACAGGGTAGACTATGGCTACACCTTC
CASSLDNRVDYGYTF
>TRBV29-1|NA|NA|TRBJ2-7
TGCAGCGTTGCAGGAATTGGCTACGAGCAGTACTTC
CSVAGIGYEQYF
>TRBV3-1|NA|NA|TRBJ2-3
TGTGCCAGCAGCCAAGGTAACTCGGGGACAGATACGCAGTATTTT
CASSQGNSGTDTQYF
>TRBV29-1|few|TRBD1|TRBJ1-2
TGCAGCGTCGCTACAGGGGACTATGGCTACACCTTC
CSVATGDYGYTF
>TRBV6-5|few|NA|TRBJ1-2
TGTGCCAGCAGCCGGGCGGACAGTGCTGGCTACACCTTC
CASSRADSAGYTF
>TRBV7-6|few|TRBD1|TRBJ2-3
TGTGCCAGCAGAATGGGTGGACAGGTAGACACAGATACGCAGTATTTT
CASRMGGQVDTDTQYF
>TRBV18|NA|NA|TRBJ2-2
TGTGCCAGCTCACCAAGGCGCGAGAACACCGGGGAGCTGTTTTTT
CASSPRRENTGELFF
>TRBV7-9|NA|NA|TRBJ2-1
TGTGCCAGCAACGGAGCGGATTCCTACAATGAGCAGTTCTTC
CASNGADSYNEQFF
>TRBV4-1|NA|TRBD1|TRBJ1-5
TGCGCCAGCAGCCAACCGGGACAGCGCAATCAGCCCCAGCATTTT
CASSQPGQRNQPQHF
>TRBV6-6|few|NA|TRBJ2-3
TGTGCCAGCAATGAAGGAGGTTCCGATACGCAGTATTTT
CASNEGGSDTQYF